These T cell receptor beta chains were read from a single sample in a study of T cell changes during pregnancy in multiple sclerosis. TCRdb's table, derived via immunoSEQ multiplex PCR, lists solely in-frame clones and lacks some. The sample has tens of thousands of clones, roughly nine tenths seen once. The sample was peripheral blood, taken before pregnancy. Receptors were obtained from a female donor with multiple sclerosis, enrolled in a pregnancy study. Both conserved end residues are part of each CDR3. A D gene is named only where the DNA matches it firmly.

J gene,V gene,D gene,CDR3 DNA,CDR3 protein
TRBJ2-7,TRBV30,TRBD2,TGTGCCTGGAGTGTAGGGCTAGCGGGAGTTCGGGAGCAGTACTTC,CAWSVGLAGVREQYF
TRBJ1-1,TRBV4-3,TRBD1,TGCGCCAGCAGCCAAGTAGGGACAGAAACGCCTTTCTTT,CASSQVGTETPFF
TRBJ2-3,TRBV7-9,.,TGTGCCAGCAGCCCGACGAGGGAACGAGGCACAGATACGCAGTATTTT,CASSPTRERGTDTQYF
TRBJ1-2,TRBV6-4,.,TGTGCCACCGCACGCATAGCGACAGGATCCATCGACGGCTACACCTTC,CATARIATGSIDGYTF
TRBJ2-2,TRBV18,TRBD2,TGTGCCAGCTCACCGAGAGCCTGGGCGGGCGGGAGTTCCGGGGAGCTGTTTTTT,CASSPRAWAGGSSGELFF
TRBJ1-5,TRBV19,.,TGTGCCAGTAGTATTTTCGGGAGCAATCAGCCCCAGCATTTT,CASSIFGSNQPQHF
TRBJ2-7,TRBV19,.,TGTGCCAGTAGTTCGGGCGGGGTTCCCTACGAGCAGTACTTC,CASSSGGVPYEQYF
TRBJ2-5,TRBV12-5,TRBD1,TGTGCTAGTGGTTTGGGGGGAATCAGGGGGCAAGAGACCCAGTACTTC,CASGLGGIRGQETQYF
TRBJ1-4,TRBV2,TRBD1,TGTGCCAGCAGATTTGGACAGGGTGGAGAAAAACTGTTTTTT,CASRFGQGGEKLFF
TRBJ1-4,TRBV27,TRBD1,TGTGCCAGCAGTTCCGACAGGGCCCTTAATGAAAAACTGTTTTTT,CASSSDRALNEKLFF
TRBJ2-7,TRBV27,.,TGTGCCAGCAGTTCACAGGGACGGGCCTACGAGCAGTACTTC,CASSSQGRAYEQYF
TRBJ2-3,TRBV4-2,TRBD1,TGTGCCAGCAGCCACGACCCTCTACAGGGGAACACAGATACGCAGTATTTT,CASSHDPLQGNTDTQYF
TRBJ1-1,TRBV9,.,TGTGCCAGCAGCTCTCCCGACAGGAACACTGAAGCTTTCTTT,CASSSPDRNTEAFF
TRBJ2-3,TRBV30,.,TGTGCCTGGAGTGTACGAGCGTGGACAGATACGCAGTATTTT,CAWSVRAWTDTQYF
TRBJ2-1,TRBV4-3,.,TGCGCCAGCAGCCAGGTAAGTGTAGACAGGACCTCCTACAATGAGCAGTTCTTC,CASSQVSVDRTSYNEQFF
TRBJ2-3,TRBV5-1,.,TGCGCCAGCACCCCGGACTCCGGAGATACGCAGTATTTT,CASTPDSGDTQYF
TRBJ1-1,TRBV29-1,.,TGCAGCGTTCGAGGACAGATGAACACTGAAGCTTTCTTT,CSVRGQMNTEAFF
TRBJ2-3,TRBV6-1,TRBD2,TGTGCCAGCAGTGAGCGGGGGGCTTCCACAGATACGCAGTATTTT,CASSERGASTDTQYF
TRBJ2-2,TRBV7-9,TRBD1,TGTGCCAGCAGGATACAGGGGGAAAAGACCGGGGAGCTGTTTTTT,CASRIQGEKTGELFF
TRBJ2-7,TRBV7-9,.,TGTGCCAGCAGCTACTCGGGCTACGAGCAGTACTTC,CASSYSGYEQYF
TRBJ2-1,TRBV5-6,TRBD2,TGTGCCAGCAGCTCTCCTCTCCGGCGGGGGATAATCAATGAGCAGTTCTTC,CASSSPLRRGIINEQFF
TRBJ2-4,TRBV7-9,TRBD1,TGTGCCAGCAGCTCGACTATGACAGGGGCGGGCAAAAACATTCAGTACTTC,CASSSTMTGAGKNIQYF